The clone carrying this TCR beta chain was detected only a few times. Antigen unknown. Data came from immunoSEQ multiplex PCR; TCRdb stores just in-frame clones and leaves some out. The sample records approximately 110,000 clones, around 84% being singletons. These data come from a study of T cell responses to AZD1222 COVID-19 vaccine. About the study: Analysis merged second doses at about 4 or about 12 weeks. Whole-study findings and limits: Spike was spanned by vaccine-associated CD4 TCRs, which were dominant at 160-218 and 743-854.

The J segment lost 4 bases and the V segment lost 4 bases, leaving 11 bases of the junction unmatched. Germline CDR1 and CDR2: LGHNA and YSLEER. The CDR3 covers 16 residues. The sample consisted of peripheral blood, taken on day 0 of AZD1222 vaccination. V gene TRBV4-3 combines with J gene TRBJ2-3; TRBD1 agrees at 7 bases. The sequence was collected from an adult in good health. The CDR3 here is CASSPGTAARADTQYF. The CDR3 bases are TGCGCCAGCAGCCCCGGGACAGCCGCGAGGGCAGATACGCAGTATTTT.